This T cell receptor (beta chain) was recovered during a study of T cell changes during pregnancy in multiple sclerosis. Sequencing used immunoSEQ multiplex PCR; TCRdb keeps in-frame clones, though not all of them. The sample gives about 60,000 clones, about 91% of which show up once; about 0.88% is in the top ten. V shed 0 bases and J 10 bases; nucleotides not matched to a gene: 9. This CDR3 has 16 residues. Germline lookup yields CDR1 MNHEY and CDR2 SMNVEV (reference sequence). The sequencing used peripheral blood, collected before pregnancy. The sequence was obtained from a female donor with multiple sclerosis, enrolled in a pregnancy study. The J gene is TRBJ1-6, the V gene TRBV27; 7 bases map to TRBD1. This chain's CDR3 is CASSLSRDSWRSPLHF. The CDR3 DNA reads TGTGCCAGCAGTTTATCCCGGGACAGCTGGAGGTCACCCCTCCACTTT.